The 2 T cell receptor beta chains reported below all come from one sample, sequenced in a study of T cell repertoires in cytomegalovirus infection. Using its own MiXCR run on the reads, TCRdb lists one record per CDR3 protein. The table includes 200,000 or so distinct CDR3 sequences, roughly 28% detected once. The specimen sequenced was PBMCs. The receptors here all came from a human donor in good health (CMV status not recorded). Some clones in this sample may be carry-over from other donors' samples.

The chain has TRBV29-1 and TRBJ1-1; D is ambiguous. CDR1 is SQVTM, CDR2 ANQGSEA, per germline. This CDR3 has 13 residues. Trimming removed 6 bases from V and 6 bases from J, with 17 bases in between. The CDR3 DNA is TGCAGCGTCCACAGACCCTTCGGGGCTGAAGCTTTCTTT. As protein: CSVHRPFGAEAFF.

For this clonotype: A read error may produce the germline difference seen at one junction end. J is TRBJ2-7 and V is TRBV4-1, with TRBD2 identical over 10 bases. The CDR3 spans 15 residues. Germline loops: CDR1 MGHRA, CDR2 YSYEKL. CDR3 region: CASSQDIAGGREQYF. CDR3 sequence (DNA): TGTGCCAGCAGCCAAGATATAGCGGGGGGACGCGAGCAGTACTTC.